This T cell receptor (beta chain) was recorded in a study of shared clonotypes between healthy human individuals. CDR1 is KGHSH, CDR2 LQKENI, per germline. Trimming at V came to 3 bases and at J to 2 bases, leaving 2 bases not matched to a gene. The CDR3 is 14 amino acids. Scientists sequenced DNA from unsorted PBMC on ten immunoSEQ deep assay plates. TCRdb keeps only in-frame clones here, not all; method: immunoSEQ multiplex PCR. Altogether about 92,000 clones are present, about half being singletons, with the ten largest covering more than 13%. Participating donors were healthy, HIV-negative adults free of recent acute infections or vaccinations.

Sample: PBMCs. The source is a woman aged 40-49 years in good health. Some clones in this sample may be carry-over from other donors' samples. V is TRBV18 and J is TRBJ1-2; TRBD1 aligns across 8 bases. The chain's CDR3 is CASSPGQENYGYTF. The CDR3 DNA reads as TGTGCCAGCTCACCGGGACAGGAGAACTATGGCTACACCTTC.